This T cell receptor (beta chain) was sequenced in a study of shared T cell receptors in the human thymus. Method: immunoSEQ multiplex PCR; TCRdb's copy keeps in-frame clones and lacks some. Of under 850,000 clones listed, approximately 90% were seen once; the top ten hold 0.0095% to 0.012%. CDR3 length: 15 amino acids. With 3 bases removed from V and 1 base from J, the gap between germline ends came to 11 bases. Germline V gene data show CDR1 as SGHKS and CDR2 as YYEKEE (reference sequence). Another study also made use of these data, one on human thymus T cells. That source reports: Thymus tissue was removed during corrective cardiac surgery.

Sequencing was carried out using thymocytes. The chain links TRBV5-5 to TRBJ1-5; TRBD1 might be the D (6 bases). The sequence came from a boy under three years old with a congenital heart defect. The CDR3 spells CASSWDRGSNQPQHF. DNA of the CDR3: TGTGCCAGCAGCTGGGATAGGGGGAGCAATCAGCCCCAGCATTTT. Combining the CDR3 with reference TRBV5-5 and TRBJ1-5 gives the whole variable domain DAGVTQSPTHLIKTRGQQVTLRCSPISGHKSVSWYQQVLGQGPQFIFQYYEKEERGRGNFPDRFSARQFPNYSSELNVNALLLGDSALYLCASSWDRGSNQPQHFGDGTRLSIL.